A selection of T cell receptor beta chains follows, all from one sample in a study of a mutant IDH1 vaccine in newly diagnosed glioma. Repertoires were generated with immunoSEQ multiplex PCR, while TCRdb's copy carries only in-frame clones and drops some. This sample yields 34,000 or so clones, of which roughly 78% are seen a single time; approximately 23% belongs to the top ten. These TCRs' antigens remain unknown. Sequenced here: PBMCs, sampled from a glioma patient whose treatment included an IDH1 peptide vaccine. The receptors were sampled from a young man with glioma. Both conserved end residues are part of each CDR3.

j_call v_call cdr3_aa
TRBJ2-3 TRBV30 CAWSSGGNGDTQYF
TRBJ2-5 TRBV9 CASSAGTSGEETQYF
TRBJ1-2 TRBV5-4 CASSQDPDRGSGYTF
TRBJ2-3 TRBV6-5 CASSNLAGVADTQYF
TRBJ1-2 TRBV5-8 CASRVDGHEDTF
TRBJ1-5 TRBV10-3 CAISESLGGLGQPQHF
TRBJ1-4 TRBV28 CASSFLDSTNEKLFF
TRBJ2-1 TRBV29-1 CSVEDGWSSYNEQFF
TRBJ1-1 TRBV30 CACRQGLAEAFF
TRBJ1-6 TRBV6-6 CASSYAAAENSPLHF
TRBJ2-7 TRBV30 CAGTGRSYEQYF
TRBJ2-3 TRBV5-4 CASSDRTDTQYF
TRBJ1-1 TRBV10-3 CAISEGQGARTEAFF
TRBJ1-1 TRBV6-1 CASSARFLTFSEVNTEAFF
TRBJ1-2 TRBV10-2 CASSEFGRKGNYGYTF
TRBJ2-2 TRBV18 CASSPSRQGLDTGELFF
TRBJ1-1 TRBV5-1 CASSRTGQNTEAFF
TRBJ2-2 TRBV28 CASSSADTGELFF
TRBJ2-1 TRBV7-7 CASSLSSRSEQFF
TRBJ2-3 TRBV11-2 CASSATLDTQYF
TRBJ2-1 TRBV4-1 CASSQELWAGVEQFF
TRBJ1-2 TRBV25-1 CASSKQEYNYGYTF
TRBJ2-3 TRBV9 CASSPIRVRSDTQYF
TRBJ2-7 TRBV27 CASSPEGYEQYF
TRBJ2-5 TRBV7-2 CASSYRSGGQETQYF
TRBJ2-6 TRBV30 CAWVPGQGYAGANVLTF
TRBJ2-2 TRBV4-1 CASSQELITTSVFNTGELFF
TRBJ2-1 TRBV5-4 CASSFTYNEQFF
TRBJ1-1 TRBV2 CASSSRTRPNTEAFF
- TRBV2 CASSNLPSSGGQSYEQYF
TRBJ1-1 TRBV7-9 CASSLGTENTEAFF
TRBJ2-5 TRBV7-7 CASSTNRGRGETQYF
TRBJ2-3 TRBV5-1 CASSLAQGEDTQYF
TRBJ2-5 TRBV25-1 CASSVVQETQYF
TRBJ1-1 TRBV5-1 CASSLGRGPEVWAFF
TRBJ2-1 TRBV28 CASSSWGLSMIEQFF
TRBJ2-7 TRBV27 CASSYLSGTVSYEQYF
TRBJ1-2 TRBV4-1 CASSQDGRGRDGYTF
TRBJ1-1 TRBV5-8 CASSLKRGGLNTEAFF
TRBJ1-4 TRBV2 CASLTGTGNEKLFF
TRBJ2-2 TRBV4-1 CASSQVEGRAPGELFF
TRBJ1-1 TRBV10-2 CAIGTGKNTEAFF
TRBJ1-1 TRBV11-2 CASSLYGQGEAFF
TRBJ2-7 TRBV5-8 CASRFLGLAGGRYEQYF
TRBJ2-2 TRBV19 CASSIGSGGDTGELFF
TRBJ1-5 TRBV19 CASSRGQANQPQHF
TRBJ2-1 TRBV5-6 CASSFGGLAGDEQFF
TRBJ2-5 TRBV5-1 CASSLTRIGETQYF
TRBJ2-7 TRBV13 CASSSGPSGGAYEQYF
TRBJ2-7 TRBV7-9 CASSRGQVRVEQYF
TRBJ1-2 TRBV14 CASSQKLGLSYTF
TRBJ2-1 TRBV5-5 CASSSVAGGKVSYNEQFF
TRBJ2-5 TRBV5-1 CASSLNGQGRETQYF
TRBJ1-5 TRBV6-1 CASSAGTGGGGQPQHF